This TCR beta chain was profiled in a study of blood T cell repertoires in COVID-19. Study as a whole: Sample material is recorded as cDNA or gDNA derived from T cells, B-cell-depleted T cells, or PBMCs.

Original handling: How many nucleated cells were present was estimated from reference gene primer amplification. The assay was immunoSEQ multiplex PCR, and TCRdb's table has in-frame clones only and misses some. V and J calls plus clone size are reproduced from that table; the DNA served to infer D and trimming. The data hold roughly 30,000 clones, with more than 85% observed a single time. The sample taken for sequencing was peripheral blood. The source of this sequence is a human donor in a cohort sampled during active COVID-19.

The CDR3 protein is CASSLELPIREQFF. CDR3 bases: TGTGCCAGCAGCTTAGAGCTCCCCATACGTGAGCAGTTCTTC. The chain combines TRBV7-8 with TRBJ2-1; D ambiguous. The CDR3 has 14 residues. The V and J ends lost 1 base and 9 bases respectively, with 13 bases between them. Germline CDR1 SGHVS, CDR2 FQNEAQ.